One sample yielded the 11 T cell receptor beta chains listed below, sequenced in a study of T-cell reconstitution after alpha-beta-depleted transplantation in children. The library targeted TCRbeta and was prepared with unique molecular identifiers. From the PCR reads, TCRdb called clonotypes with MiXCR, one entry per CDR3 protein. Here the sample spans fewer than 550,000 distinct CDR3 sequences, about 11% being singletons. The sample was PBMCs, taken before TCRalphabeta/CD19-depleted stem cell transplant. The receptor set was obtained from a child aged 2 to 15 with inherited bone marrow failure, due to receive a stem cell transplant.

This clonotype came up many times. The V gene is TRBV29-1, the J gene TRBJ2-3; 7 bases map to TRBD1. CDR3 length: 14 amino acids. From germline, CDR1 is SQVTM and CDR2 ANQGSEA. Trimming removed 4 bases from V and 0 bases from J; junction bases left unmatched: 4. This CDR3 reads CSVVRQGSTDTQYF. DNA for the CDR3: TGCAGCGTTGTGAGACAGGGAAGCACAGATACGCAGTATTTT.

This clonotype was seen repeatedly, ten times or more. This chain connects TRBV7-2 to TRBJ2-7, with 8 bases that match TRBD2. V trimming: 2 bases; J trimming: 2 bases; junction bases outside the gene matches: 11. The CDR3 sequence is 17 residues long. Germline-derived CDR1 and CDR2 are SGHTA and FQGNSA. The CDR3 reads CASSLRHSGTRTYEQYF. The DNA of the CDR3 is TGTGCCAGCAGCTTACGCCACTCCGGGACTAGGACCTACGAGCAGTACTTC.

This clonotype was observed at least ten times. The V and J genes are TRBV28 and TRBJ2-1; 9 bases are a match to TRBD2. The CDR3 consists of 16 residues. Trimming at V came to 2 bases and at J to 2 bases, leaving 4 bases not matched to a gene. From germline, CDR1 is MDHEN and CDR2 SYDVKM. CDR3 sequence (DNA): TGTGCCAGCAGTTTACCCAAGCGGGAGGCCTACAATGAGCAGTTCTTC. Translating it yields CASSLPKREAYNEQFF.

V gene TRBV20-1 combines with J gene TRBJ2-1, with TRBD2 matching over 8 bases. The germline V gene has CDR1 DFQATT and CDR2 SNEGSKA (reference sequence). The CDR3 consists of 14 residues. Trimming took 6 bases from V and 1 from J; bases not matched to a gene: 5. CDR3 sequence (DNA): TGCAGTGCATGGGCGGGAGGATCCTACAATGAGCAGTTCTTC. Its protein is CSAWAGGSYNEQFF.

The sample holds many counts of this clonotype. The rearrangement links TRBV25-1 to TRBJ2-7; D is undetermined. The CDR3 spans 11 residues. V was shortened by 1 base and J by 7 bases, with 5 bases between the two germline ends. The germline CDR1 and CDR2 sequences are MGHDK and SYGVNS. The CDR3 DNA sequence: TGTGCCAGCAGTGAATTTTTAGAGCAGTACTTC. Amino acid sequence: CASSEFLEQYF.

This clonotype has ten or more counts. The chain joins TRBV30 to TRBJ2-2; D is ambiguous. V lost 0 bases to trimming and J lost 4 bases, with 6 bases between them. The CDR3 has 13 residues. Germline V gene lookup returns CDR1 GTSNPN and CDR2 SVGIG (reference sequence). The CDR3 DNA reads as TGTGCCTGGAGTGTATCCTTCACCGGGGAGCTGTTTTTT. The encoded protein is CAWSVSFTGELFF.

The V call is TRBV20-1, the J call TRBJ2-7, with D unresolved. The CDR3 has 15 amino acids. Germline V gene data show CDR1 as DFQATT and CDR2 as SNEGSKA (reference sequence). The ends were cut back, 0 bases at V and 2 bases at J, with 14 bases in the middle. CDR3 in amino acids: CSARDLTTAAYEQYF. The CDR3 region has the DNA TGCAGTGCTAGAGATTTGACGACGGCTGCCTACGAGCAGTACTTC.

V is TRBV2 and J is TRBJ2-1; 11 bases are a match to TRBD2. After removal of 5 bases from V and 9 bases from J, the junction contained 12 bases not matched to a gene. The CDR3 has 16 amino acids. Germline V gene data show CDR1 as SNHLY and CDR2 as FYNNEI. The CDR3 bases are TGTGCCAGCAGTCAACGCCACCAAACTAGCGGGGGTGAGCAGTTCTTC. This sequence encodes CASSQRHQTSGGEQFF.

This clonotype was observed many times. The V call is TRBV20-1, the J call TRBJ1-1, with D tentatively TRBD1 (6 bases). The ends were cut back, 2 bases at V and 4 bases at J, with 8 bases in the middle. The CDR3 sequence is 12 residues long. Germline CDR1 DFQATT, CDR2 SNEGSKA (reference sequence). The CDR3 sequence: CSARRGGTEAFF. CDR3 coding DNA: TGCAGTGCTAGAAGAGGGGGCACTGAAGCTTTCTTT.

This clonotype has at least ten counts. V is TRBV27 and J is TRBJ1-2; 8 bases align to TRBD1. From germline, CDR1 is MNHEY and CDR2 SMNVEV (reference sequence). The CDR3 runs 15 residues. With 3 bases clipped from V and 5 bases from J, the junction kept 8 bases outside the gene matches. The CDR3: CASSFTGGSVYGYTF. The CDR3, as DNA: TGTGCCAGCAGTTTCACAGGGGGATCGGTGTATGGCTACACCTTC.

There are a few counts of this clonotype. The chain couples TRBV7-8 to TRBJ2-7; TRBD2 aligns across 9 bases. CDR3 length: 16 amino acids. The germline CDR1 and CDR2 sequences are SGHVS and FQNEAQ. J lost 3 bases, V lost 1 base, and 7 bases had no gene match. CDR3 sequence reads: CASSLERLAARYEQYF. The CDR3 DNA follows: TGTGCCAGCAGCTTAGAAAGACTAGCGGCACGCTACGAGCAGTACTTC.